These 27 T cell receptor beta chains share one sample of origin, sequenced in a study of cytomegalovirus exposure and HLA in healthy donors. Primers for the PCR totalled 60 Vbeta and 13 Jbeta. Assay used: immunoSEQ multiplex PCR; TCRdb lists only in-frame clones, some missing. This table has approximately 150,000 clones, more than 80% appearing once. The source material was PBMCs. The receptors were gathered from a man aged 18 to 29 in good health and CMV-seronegative.

J is TRBJ2-1 and V is TRBV27; possibly TRBD1 for D (5 bases). Deletions cut 2 bases from V and 9 bases from J, with 8 bases between. CDR1 is MNHEY, CDR2 SMNVEV, per germline (reference sequence). The CDR3 covers 12 residues. The CDR3 spells CASSLQGAEQFF. The CDR3 DNA sequence: TGTGCCAGCAGTTTACAGGGTGCTGAGCAGTTCTTC.

Points on this clone: The junction shows a germline mismatch at one end, possibly a read error. This chain joins TRBV7-7 and TRBJ1-1; D is unresolved. CDR1 and CDR2 from the germline V gene are SSHAT and FNYEAQ (reference sequence). The CDR3 loop spans 13 amino acids. CDR3 residues: CASSSTENTEAFF. CDR3 nucleotide sequence: TGTGCTAGCAGTAGTACAGAGAACACTGAAGCTTTCTTT.

The CDR3 sequence is CASITSGSTEQYF. CDR3 bases: TGTGCCAGCATCACTAGCGGGTCAACCGAGCAGTACTTC. V and J are TRBV2 and TRBJ2-7; 9 nucleotides line up with TRBD2. CDR3 length: 13 amino acids. Germline CDR1 is SNHLY and CDR2 is FYNNEI. V was clipped by 7 bases and J by 6 bases; unmatched bases: 7.

On this clone itself: The junction differs from germline at one of its ends, possibly a read error. This chain links TRBV7-9 with TRBJ1-5, with D perhaps matching TRBD1 (6 bases). Germline V gene sequence: CDR1 SEHNR, CDR2 FQNEAQ (reference sequence). There are 14 residues in the CDR3. The CDR3 region is CSSSPVDSYQPQHF. As DNA, the CDR3 is TGTTCCAGCAGCCCCGTGGACAGTTATCAGCCCCAGCATTTT.

The chain joins TRBV30 to TRBJ1-3; possible D gene TRBD1, 5 bases. In germline, CDR1 is GTSNPN, CDR2 SVGIG (reference sequence). Trimming shortened V by 5 bases and J by 5 bases, and 16 bases separated the two germline ends. CDR3 length: 14 residues. The CDR3 DNA follows: TGTGCCTGGGGCAGGGCCGCCTTTCGAAACACCATATATTTT. Its protein product is CAWGRAAFRNTIYF.

The chain links TRBV7-6 to TRBJ1-2; TRBD1 is a possible D gene (6 bases). This CDR3 is built from 11 residues. Germline V gene sequence: CDR1 SGHVS, CDR2 FNYEAQ. V lost 8 bases to trimming and J lost 4 bases, with 8 bases between them. The CDR3: CASWGLYGYTF. DNA for the CDR3: TGTGCCAGCTGGGGGCTCTATGGCTACACCTTC.

This sequence joins TRBV4-2 and TRBJ2-4; no reliable D call. The CDR3 extends over 14 amino acids. The V end was cut by 1 base, the J end by 0 bases, with 4 bases between. Germline assignment: CDR1 LGHNA and CDR2 YNFKEQ. The CDR3 nucleotides are TGTGCCAGCAGCCAAGCAGGAGCCAAAAACATTCAGTACTTC. Translating gives CASSQAGAKNIQYF.

This sequence joins TRBV2 and TRBJ2-7, with 7 bases that match TRBD1. Germline CDR1 and CDR2: SNHLY and FYNNEI. The CDR3 totals 14 residues. The J segment lost 0 bases and the V segment lost 10 bases, leaving 9 bases of the junction unmatched. The CDR3 sequence: CANRQGGASYEQYF. DNA of the CDR3: TGTGCCAATCGACAGGGTGGGGCCTCCTACGAGCAGTACTTC.

The chain joins TRBV5-6 to TRBJ1-2; D call uncertain. The CDR3 has 15 residues. The ends were cut back, 0 bases at V and 4 bases at J, with 13 bases in the middle. Per the germline V gene, CDR1 is SGHDT and CDR2 is YYEEEE. The CDR3 sequence is CASSLVQPTIYGYTF. As DNA, the CDR3 is TGTGCCAGCAGCTTGGTGCAACCAACAATCTATGGCTACACCTTC. Full variable domain (missing parts from reference TRBV5-6 and TRBJ1-2): DAGVTQSPTHLIKTRGQQVTLRCSPKSGHDTVSWYQQALGQGPQFIFQYYEEEERQRGNFPDRFSGHQFPNYSSELNVNALLLGDSALYLCASSLVQPTIYGYTFGSGTRLTVV.

The chain links TRBV28 to TRBJ2-3; D call uncertain. This CDR3 contains 13 residues. V lost 10 bases to trimming and J lost 9 bases, with 20 bases between them. Germline V gives CDR1 MDHEN, CDR2 SYDVKM. CDR3 amino acids: CATENPHRSTQYF. The CDR3 DNA follows: TGTGCCACCGAAAACCCCCACAGATCGACGCAGTATTTT.

This clone has a single count. The V and J genes are TRBV28 and TRBJ2-7; TRBD2 is a possible D gene (5 bases). The CDR3 runs to 15 residues. Deletions cut 5 bases from V and 3 bases from J, with 17 bases between. The germline V gene has CDR1 MDHEN and CDR2 SYDVKM. The chain's CDR3 is CASSLAGIRDYEQYF. CDR3 bases: TGTGCCAGCAGTCTGGCGGGCATCCGAGACTACGAGCAGTACTTC.

This chain links TRBV19 with TRBJ2-6; no reliable D call. V was cut by 5 bases and J by 1 base, with 9 bases left in between. The CDR3 length is 15 residues. Germline CDR1 is LNHDA and CDR2 is SQIVND (reference sequence). CDR3 sequence: CASSAAASGANVLTF. The CDR3 nucleotides are TGTGCCAGTAGTGCGGCAGCATCTGGGGCCAACGTCCTGACTTTC.

The V gene is TRBV19, the J gene TRBJ2-1; 13 bases agree with TRBD2. Losses at the gene ends were 6 bases for V and 3 bases for J; bases not matched to a gene: 5. The germline CDR1 and CDR2 sequences are LNHDA and SQIVND (reference sequence). CDR3 length equals 16 residues. The CDR3 spells CASRARTSGSYNEQFF. The CDR3 coding sequence is TGTGCCAGTAGGGCGAGGACTAGCGGGAGCTACAATGAGCAGTTCTTC. The full variable domain, its missing parts supplied by reference TRBV19 and TRBJ2-1, is DGGITQSPKYLFRKEGQNVTLSCEQNLNHDAMYWYRQDPGQGLRLIYYSQIVNDFQKGDIAEGYSVSREKKESFPLTVTSAQKNPTAFYLCASRARTSGSYNEQFFGPGTRLTVL.

V gene TRBV7-9 combines with J gene TRBJ1-1; D is ambiguous. The germline gives CDR1 SEHNR, CDR2 FQNEAQ (reference sequence). Trimming stripped 5 bases from V and 1 base from J, with 14 bases between. This CDR3 comprises 15 residues. DNA for the CDR3: TGTGCCAGCAGCGTTCCTGTAGCCTCGAACACTGAAGCTTTCTTT. Protein sequence: CASSVPVASNTEAFF.

The chain combines TRBV27 with TRBJ2-4; D is uncertain. The CDR3 sequence is 14 residues long. Germline values: CDR1 MNHEY, CDR2 SMNVEV (reference sequence). Trimming pared 5 bases from V and 0 bases from J, leaving 8 bases between. This CDR3 reads CASSDSLAKNIQYF. For the CDR3, the DNA is TGTGCCAGCAGTGACTCTCTAGCCAAAAACATTCAGTACTTC.

This chain connects TRBV2 to TRBJ1-4, with 7 nucleotides matching TRBD1. The germline CDR1 and CDR2 sequences are SNHLY and FYNNEI. There are 16 residues in the CDR3. V lost 8 bases, J lost 4 bases, and 13 bases stayed unmatched. For the CDR3, the DNA is TGTGCCAGCGGACAAAACCGGGACAGTTATAATGAAAAACTGTTTTTT. Its protein is CASGQNRDSYNEKLFF.

The chain recombines TRBV19 with TRBJ1-4; no definite D call. Germline V gene lookup returns CDR1 LNHDA and CDR2 SQIVND (reference sequence). Trimming removed 8 bases at V and 6 bases at J, with 4 bases between. The CDR3 has 10 residues. The CDR3: CASSDEKLFF. CDR3 sequence (DNA): TGTGCCAGTTCGGATGAAAAACTGTTTTTT. The full variable domain, its missing parts supplied by reference TRBV19 and TRBJ1-4, is DGGITQSPKYLFRKEGQNVTLSCEQNLNHDAMYWYRQDPGQGLRLIYYSQIVNDFQKGDIAEGYSVSREKKESFPLTVTSAQKNPTAFYLCASSDEKLFFGSGTQLSVL.

This chain uses TRBV27 with TRBJ2-7, with 7 bases aligning to TRBD2. The CDR3 spans 15 residues. Germline V CDR1 and CDR2: MNHEY, SMNVEV (reference sequence). Losses at the gene ends were 3 bases for V and 4 bases for J; bases not matched to a gene: 9. CDR3 region: CASSFRTSEEYEQYF. CDR3 in DNA: TGTGCCAGCAGTTTCCGTACTAGCGAGGAGTACGAGCAGTACTTC.

The CDR3 region is CATLSQGAFNPQHF. CDR3 bases: TGTGCCACTCTCTCTCAGGGGGCGTTTAATCCCCAGCATTTT. V is TRBV28 and J is TRBJ1-5, with 8 bases identical to TRBD1. V lost 10 bases, J lost 10 bases, and 15 bases stayed unmatched. The CDR3 covers 14 residues. The germline V gene has CDR1 MDHEN and CDR2 SYDVKM. The full variable domain, in which reference TRBV28 and TRBJ1-5 provide the parts outside the CDR3, is DVKVTQSSRYLVKRTGEKVFLECVQDMDHENMFWYRQDPGLGLRLIYFSYDVKMKEKGDIPEGYSVSREKKERFSLILESASTNQTSMYLCATLSQGAFNPQHFGDGTRLSIL.

This sequence joins TRBV7-6 and TRBJ2-7, with TRBD2 as a possible D gene (6 bases). Trimming removed 3 bases from V and 4 bases from J, with 10 bases in between. CDR1 and CDR2 from the germline V gene are SGHVS and FNYEAQ. The CDR3 contains 13 residues. In DNA, the CDR3 is TGTGCCAGCAGCTTCCCGGGAGATTACGAGCAGTACTTC. This sequence encodes CASSFPGDYEQYF.

The rearrangement joins TRBV6-4 to TRBJ2-1; D may be TRBD2 (6 bases). V shed 4 bases and J shed 7 bases, with 14 bases lying between them. The CDR3 sequence is 14 residues long. Germline CDR1 is MRHNA and CDR2 is SNTAGT. CDR3 DNA: TGTGCCAGCAGTGTTGGGGCTAGCGTAAATGAGCAGTTCTTC. It translates to CASSVGASVNEQFF.

This rearrangement joins TRBV2 to TRBJ2-1, with D possibly matching TRBD2 (5 bases). Germline loops: CDR1 SNHLY, CDR2 FYNNEI. This CDR3 has 12 amino acids. The V end lost 6 bases, the J end lost 8 bases, and 11 bases lay between the germline ends. The DNA of the CDR3 is TGTGCCAGCAGGTGGGGAGACGATGAGCAGTTCTTC. Translation: CASRWGDDEQFF.

The V call is TRBV7-2, the J call TRBJ1-6; a possible D gene is TRBD1 (6 bases). The CDR3 is 14 residues long. The germline CDR1 and CDR2 sequences are SGHTA and FQGNSA. V lost 2 bases and J lost 8, with 10 bases in between. The CDR3 here is CASSLRGWDSPLHF. DNA of the CDR3: TGTGCCAGCAGCTTAAGGGGGTGGGATTCACCCCTCCACTTT.

CDR3 in DNA: TGCGCCAGCAGCGACAATACGCGTGGGAGCGGCGAGCAGTACTTC. Protein: CASSDNTRGSGEQYF. The gene calls are TRBV5-1 and TRBJ2-7; maybe TRBD2 (5 bases). From germline, CDR1 is SGHRS and CDR2 YFSETQ. This CDR3 spans 15 amino acids. V gave up 4 bases and J gave up 6 bases, with 20 bases separating them.

The chain has TRBV28 and TRBJ1-2, with TRBD1 matching over 7 bases. The J segment lost 3 bases and the V segment lost 8 bases, leaving 3 bases of the junction unmatched. From germline, CDR1 is MDHEN and CDR2 SYDVKM. This CDR3 region has 12 residues. The DNA of the CDR3 is TGTGCCAGCTCAACAGGGGACTATGGCTACACCTTC. Protein: CASSTGDYGYTF.

The chain carries TRBV13 and TRBJ2-7; TRBD2 aligns across 8 bases. Germline V gene lookup returns CDR1 PRHDT and CDR2 FYEKMQ (reference sequence). J was trimmed by 7 bases and V by 0 bases; bases with no gene match: 2. The CDR3 totals 13 residues. The CDR3 DNA reads as TGTGCCAGCAGCTTAGGGGGACTAGGAGAGCAGTACTTC. As protein: CASSLGGLGEQYF.

The genes are TRBV5-6 and TRBJ2-2; 10 bases are shared with TRBD2. Germline loops: CDR1 SGHDT, CDR2 YYEEEE. With V trimmed by 1 base and J by 3 bases, 6 bases remained unmatched. The CDR3 covers 17 residues. The CDR3 spells CASSLSAGGPHTGELFF. The CDR3 DNA reads as TGTGCCAGCAGCTTGTCAGCGGGAGGGCCACACACCGGGGAGCTGTTTTTT.